This TCR beta chain was profiled in a study of regulatory T cells in long-lasting Graves disease. iRepertoire HTBI primers and Arm-PCR of CDR3 regions built TCR beta libraries. TCRdb called the multiplex PCR reads again in MiXCR, with one record for every CDR3 protein. Altogether roughly 700,000 distinct CDR3 sequences are present, approximately 29% being singletons, with the ten largest covering roughly 41%. The time point denotes: persistent/refractory GD, antithyroid drugs over 5 years with positive TRAb. The TCR library used RNA extracted from PBMCs. V gave up 5 bases and J gave up 8 bases, with 16 bases separating them. The CDR3 loop spans 15 amino acids.

The TCR was taken from a female donor with Graves disease. The material sequenced was peripheral blood mononuclear cells (PBMCs), taken when the disease was refractory, from a patient treated with antithyroid drugs. V is TRBV12-3 or TRBV12-4 and J is TRBJ1-6, with D possibly being TRBD1 (5 bases). As DNA, the CDR3 is TGTGCCAGCAGTCCTGGGGCGCCTCAGTATTCACCCCTCCACTTT. Protein product: CASSPGAPQYSPLHF.